The rows below give T cell receptor beta chains drawn from one sample of a study of blood T cell repertoires in COVID-19. Here immunoSEQ multiplex PCR was the method, and the copy in TCRdb shows in-frame clones only, minus some. The table records 140,000 to 150,000 clones, around 80% of them present only once. Sequenced: PBMCs or T cells enriched from blood (not recorded which). The receptors here all came from a woman between 45 and 60 years old who had recovered from COVID-19. CDR3s include the opening cysteine and the closing phenylalanine or tryptophan. D genes are given only for firm matches. The size field is filled for only some rows; it gives once, few, many or a size class.

TRBJ2-6 | TRBV5-4 | NA | NA | CASSPPGGLNGANVLTF | TGTGCCAGCAGCCCCCCGGGGGGCTTGAATGGGGCCAACGTCCTGACTTTC
TRBJ2-7 | TRBV30 | NA | NA | CAWSANAYEQYF | TGTGCCTGGAGTGCTAATGCCTACGAGCAGTACTTC
TRBJ2-5 | TRBV12-3/TRBV12-4 | TRBD1 | NA | CASIEGAQETQYF | TGTGCCAGCATCGAGGGGGCTCAAGAGACCCAGTACTTC
TRBJ1-4 | TRBV4-2 | TRBD1 | NA | CASSQGKTGRNEKLFF | TGTGCCAGCAGCCAGGGTAAGACAGGGCGTAATGAAAAACTGTTTTTT
TRBJ1-3 | TRBV4-1 | TRBD1 | NA | CASSQDGRGGNTIYF | TGCGCCAGCAGCCAAGATGGCAGGGGGGGAAACACCATATATTTT
TRBJ1-5 | TRBV6-6 | NA | once | CASSPPERGNQPQHF | TGTGCCAGCAGTCCCCCCGAGAGGGGCAATCAGCCCCAGCATTTT
TRBJ1-1 | TRBV28 | NA | NA | CASNPQGSANTEAFF | TGTGCCAGCAACCCACAGGGATCGGCGAACACTGAAGCTTTCTTT
TRBJ2-1 | TRBV5-6 | TRBD2 | NA | CASSLAALAGGRGQFF | TGTGCCAGCAGCTTGGCCGCACTAGCGGGGGGCCGCGGGCAGTTCTTC
TRBJ1-2 | TRBV15 | TRBD1 | NA | CATLPGQGAAMGYGYTF | TGTGCCACCCTTCCGGGACAGGGGGCCGCTATGGGGTATGGCTACACCTTC
TRBJ1-5 | TRBV6-5 | NA | NA | CASRRGPDQPQHF | TGTGCCAGCAGAAGGGGTCCGGATCAGCCCCAGCATTTT
TRBJ1-4 | TRBV6-1 | NA | NA | CASSEAPDHNEKLFF | TGTGCCAGCAGTGAAGCGCCAGATCACAATGAAAAACTGTTTTTT
TRBJ2-7 | TRBV4-2 | TRBD2 | NA | CASSQEPPTSGDSYEQYF | TGTGCCAGCAGCCAAGAGCCCCCGACTAGCGGGGACTCCTACGAGCAGTACTTC
TRBJ1-1 | TRBV3-1/TRBV3-2 | NA | NA | CASSRTDFGEAFF | TGTGCCAGCAGCCGGACAGACTTTGGGGAAGCTTTCTTT
TRBJ2-7 | TRBV12-3/TRBV12-4 | NA | NA | CASSLSNSYEQYF | TGTGCCAGCAGTTTATCTAATTCCTACGAGCAGTACTTC
TRBJ1-5 | TRBV10-2 | TRBD1 | NA | CASSQGAGQPQHF | TGCGCCAGCAGTCAGGGGGCTGGTCAGCCCCAGCATTTT
TRBJ1-1 | TRBV11-2 | NA | NA | CASSLVPRGDEAFF | TGTGCCAGCAGCTTAGTGCCTAGGGGTGATGAAGCTTTCTTT
TRBJ1-1 | TRBV2 | NA | NA | CASSAGQIINTEAFF | TGTGCCAGCAGTGCTGGACAGATAATTAACACTGAAGCTTTCTTT
TRBJ1-2 | TRBV9 | TRBD1 | NA | CASSAIRTGPNYGYTF | TGTGCCAGCAGCGCGATTCGGACAGGGCCCAACTATGGCTACACCTTC
TRBJ1-2 | TRBV10-3 | NA | few | CAITGDKGEGYTF | TGTGCCATCACCGGGGACAAGGGGGAAGGCTACACCTTC
TRBJ1-2 | TRBV5-5 | NA | NA | CASSLAGPYGYTF | TGTGCCAGCAGCTTGGCAGGTCCCTATGGCTACACCTTC
TRBJ1-2 | TRBV6-5 | TRBD1 | NA | CAGEWTGDVGYTF | TGTGCCGGGGAATGGACAGGGGATGTTGGCTACACCTTC
TRBJ1-4 | TRBV4-2 | NA | NA | CASSQEMRGGGANEKLFF | TGTGCCAGCAGCCAGGAAATGAGGGGCGGAGGGGCTAATGAAAAACTGTTTTTT
TRBJ2-1 | TRBV2 | NA | NA | CASAKWKGENEQFF | TGTGCCAGTGCAAAGTGGAAAGGAGAGAATGAGCAGTTCTTC
TRBJ1-6 | TRBV5-1 | TRBD1 | NA | CASSADRGSVALHF | TGCGCCAGCAGCGCGGACAGGGGGAGTGTGGCCCTCCACTTT
TRBJ2-2 | TRBV15 | NA | NA | CATSSHQGSAGELFF | TGTGCCACCAGCAGTCATCAGGGATCGGCCGGGGAGCTGTTTTTT
TRBJ1-3 | TRBV7-2 | NA | NA | CASSLGPPGIGNTIYF | TGTGCCAGCAGCTTAGGACCGCCCGGGATTGGAAACACCATATATTTT
TRBJ2-5 | TRBV3-1/TRBV3-2 | TRBD2 | NA | CASSQDLVSGAYQETQYF | TGTGCCAGCAGCCAAGATCTAGTCAGCGGGGCGTACCAAGAGACCCAGTACTTC
TRBJ1-4 | TRBV29-1 | NA | NA | CSVEDTADSTNEKLFF | TGCAGCGTTGAAGATACCGCAGACTCAACTAATGAAAAACTGTTTTTT
TRBJ1-1 | TRBV14 | NA | NA | CASSQGAATEAFF | TGTGCCAGCAGCCAGGGGGCTGCCACTGAAGCTTTCTTT
TRBJ2-5 | TRBV28 | TRBD2 | NA | CASSPTIGAGGQETQYF | TGTGCCAGCAGCCCCACAATCGGGGCGGGGGGGCAAGAGACCCAGTACTTC
TRBJ1-2 | TRBV10-2 | NA | once | CASSDGAQGYGYTF | TGCGCCAGCAGTGATGGGGCCCAGGGGTATGGCTACACCTTC
TRBJ1-2 | TRBV12-3/TRBV12-4 | NA | NA | CASSGRDGYTF | TGTGCCAGCAGTGGCCGGGATGGCTACACCTTC
TRBJ1-4 | TRBV3-1/TRBV3-2 | TRBD1 | NA | CASSRQGNEKLFF | TGTGCCAGCAGCAGACAGGGGAATGAAAAACTGTTTTTT
TRBJ1-4 | TRBV3-1/TRBV3-2 | NA | once | CASSQDPRWGEQSNEKLFF | TGTGCCAGCAGCCAAGACCCGCGGTGGGGGGAACAGAGTAATGAAAAACTGTTTTTT
TRBJ2-2 | TRBV11-2 | TRBD1 | NA | CASSLGRGSGELFF | TGTGCCAGCAGCTTAGGCAGGGGGTCCGGGGAGCTGTTTTTT
TRBJ2-7 | TRBV19 | TRBD2 | NA | CASSTLGLAGERDEQYF | TGTGCCAGTAGTACCCTTGGACTAGCGGGGGAGAGGGACGAGCAGTACTTC
TRBJ1-6 | TRBV18 | TRBD1 | NA | CASSPRTGLDSPLHF | TGTGCCAGCTCACCACGGACAGGGTTAGATTCACCCCTCCACTTT
TRBJ2-2 | TRBV3-1/TRBV3-2 | TRBD2 | NA | CASTSGGAHTGELFF | TGTGCCAGCACTAGCGGGGGGGCCCACACCGGGGAGCTGTTTTTT
TRBJ1-5 | TRBV28 | NA | NA | CASSLSAPFNSNQPQHF | TGTGCCAGCAGCCTATCCGCGCCCTTTAATAGCAATCAGCCCCAGCATTTT
TRBJ1-3 | TRBV7-2 | NA | NA | CASSLQGSPGNTIYF | TGTGCCAGCAGCCTCCAAGGGAGTCCAGGAAACACCATATATTTT
TRBJ1-2 | TRBV27 | NA | NA | CASSLRRGARGYTF | TGTGCCAGCAGTCTCCGTCGGGGGGCGCGGGGCTACACCTTC